A selection of T cell receptor beta chains follows, all from one sample in a study of cytomegalovirus exposure and HLA in healthy donors. Sequencing was performed with immunoSEQ multiplex PCR; in TCRdb, only in-frame clones are kept and a portion is missing. The sample lists around 180,000 clones; roughly 84% were seen once. The sequenced sample was PBMCs. The receptors were gathered from a girl aged 2 to 9 in good health and CMV-seropositive. The CDR3 runs from the conserved cysteine through the conserved F or W. Fields, in order: J gene, D gene, V gene, clone size, CDR3 length, CDR3 DNA, CDR3 protein. The D gene is left open where the match is weak. Clone sizes are given selectively: once, few, many, or a class where the clone is expanded.

J: TRBJ2-1
D: -
V: TRBV7-8
size: once
length: 16
DNA: TGTGCCAGCAGCTGGGAGATGGGAGGAGGGTACAATGAGCAGTTCTTC
CDR3: CASSWEMGGGYNEQFF

J: TRBJ1-2
D: -
V: TRBV6-5
size: -
length: 13
DNA: TGTGCCAGCAGTTACGGACAAAATTATGGCTACACCTTC
CDR3: CASSYGQNYGYTF

J: TRBJ2-7
D: TRBD1
V: TRBV18
size: -
length: 14
DNA: TGTGCCAGCTCACTCCGGGACAGGGTGTACGAGCAGTACTTC
CDR3: CASSLRDRVYEQYF

J: TRBJ2-1
D: TRBD2
V: TRBV6-1
size: -
length: 14
DNA: TGTGCCACTTCGTGGGGGGGCTCCTACAATGAGCAGTTCTTC
CDR3: CATSWGGSYNEQFF

J: TRBJ2-7
D: -
V: TRBV14
size: -
length: 17
DNA: TGTGCCAGCAGCCGACTTACCGGGACTCCATTCTCCTACGAGCAGTACTTC
CDR3: CASSRLTGTPFSYEQYF

J: TRBJ2-1
D: -
V: TRBV11-3
size: -
length: 12
DNA: TGTGCCAGCAGGGGAGGGGGCAATGAGCAGTTCTTC
CDR3: CASRGGGNEQFF

J: TRBJ1-1
D: TRBD1
V: TRBV7-8
size: -
length: 13
DNA: TGTGCCAGCAGTGGGACAGTAAACACTGAAGCTTTCTTT
CDR3: CASSGTVNTEAFF

J: TRBJ2-7
D: TRBD2
V: TRBV9
size: -
length: 14
DNA: TGTGCCAGCGGGAGGGGACTAGCGTCCGACGGGCAGTACTTC
CDR3: CASGRGLASDGQYF

J: TRBJ2-7
D: TRBD1
V: TRBV9
size: -
length: 15
DNA: TGTGCCAGCAGCCGACAGGGGGCCCCTGCGTACGAGCAGTACTTC
CDR3: CASSRQGAPAYEQYF

J: TRBJ2-1
D: TRBD2
V: TRBV13
size: -
length: 15
DNA: TGTGCCAGCAGCTCAAGCGGGGGGGCCGTAAATGAGCAGTTCTTC
CDR3: CASSSSGGAVNEQFF

J: TRBJ2-2
D: TRBD1
V: TRBV5-1
size: -
length: 14
DNA: TGCGCCAGCAGAGGGGGCTGGAACACCGGGGAGCTGTTTTTT
CDR3: CASRGGWNTGELFF

J: TRBJ2-3
D: -
V: TRBV30
size: -
length: 13
DNA: TGTGCCTGGAGTGTCGTTGGAGCAGATACGCAGTATTTT
CDR3: CAWSVVGADTQYF

J: TRBJ1-1
D: -
V: TRBV5-1
size: -
length: 14
DNA: TGCGCCAGCAGCTTGCAAGGGGTTAACACTGAAGCTTTCTTT
CDR3: CASSLQGVNTEAFF

J: TRBJ2-5
D: TRBD2
V: TRBV7-9
size: -
length: 15
DNA: TGTGCCAGCAGCTCGGGACTAGCGGGAGCGGAGACCCAGTACTTC
CDR3: CASSSGLAGAETQYF

J: TRBJ1-2
D: -
V: TRBV4-1
size: -
length: 13
DNA: TGCGCCAGCAGCCTGGGACTGAATTATGGCTACACCTTC
CDR3: CASSLGLNYGYTF

J: TRBJ1-2
D: -
V: TRBV25-1
size: -
length: 14
DNA: TGTGCCAGCAGTGAATCCGGCAGGGTACCCGGCTACACCTTC
CDR3: CASSESGRVPGYTF

J: TRBJ2-6
D: -
V: TRBV10-3
size: -
length: 13
DNA: TGTGCCAGTGGGGAGCCCGGGGCCAACGTCCTGACTTTC
CDR3: CASGEPGANVLTF

J: TRBJ2-3
D: -
V: TRBV28
size: -
length: 17
DNA: TGTGCCAGCAGTTATACGTTTAGGAGGGAGGCCACAGATACGCAGTATTTT
CDR3: CASSYTFRREATDTQYF

J: TRBJ2-1
D: TRBD2
V: TRBV7-9
size: -
length: 18
DNA: TGTGCCAGCAGCTTATCTGATTGGACTAGCGGGAGGGTAAATGAGCAGTTCTTC
CDR3: CASSLSDWTSGRVNEQFF

J: TRBJ2-5
D: -
V: TRBV6-1
size: -
length: 15
DNA: TGTGCCAGCAGTGAAGGGACTATGGCTTCGGAGACCCAGTACTTC
CDR3: CASSEGTMASETQYF

J: TRBJ1-2
D: -
V: TRBV6-5
size: -
length: 12
DNA: TGTGCCAGCAGTTACCGGGGAGATGGCTACACCTTC
CDR3: CASSYRGDGYTF

J: TRBJ1-2
D: -
V: TRBV27
size: -
length: 16
DNA: TGTGCCAGCAGTTTAACCTCAGGGCTAGCTAACTATGGCTACACCTTC
CDR3: CASSLTSGLANYGYTF

J: TRBJ2-7
D: TRBD1
V: TRBV7-8
size: -
length: 16
DNA: TGTGCCAGCAGCTCATCAGGGGGCAGCGGCTCCTACGAGCAGTACTTC
CDR3: CASSSSGGSGSYEQYF

J: TRBJ1-2
D: TRBD1
V: TRBV29-1
size: -
length: 12
DNA: TGCAGCGACGACAGGGGTGACTATGGCTACACCTTC
CDR3: CSDDRGDYGYTF

J: TRBJ1-2
D: -
V: TRBV28
size: -
length: 13
DNA: TGTGCCAGCAGTAATCAGGGCAGCTATGGCTACACCTTC
CDR3: CASSNQGSYGYTF

J: TRBJ2-5
D: TRBD2
V: TRBV7-9
size: few
length: 17
DNA: TGTGCCAGCAGCGGCTGGGCTAGCGGAGTTTCCCAAGAGACCCAGTACTTC
CDR3: CASSGWASGVSQETQYF

J: TRBJ1-5
D: TRBD1
V: TRBV19
size: once
length: 15
DNA: TGTGCCAGTAGTATCCGCAAACAGGGGAATCAGCCCCAGCATTTT
CDR3: CASSIRKQGNQPQHF

J: TRBJ1-2
D: TRBD1
V: TRBV25-1
size: -
length: 15
DNA: TGTGCCAGCAGTGGGGGACAGGGGGCCACGGGGGGCTACACCTTC
CDR3: CASSGGQGATGGYTF

J: TRBJ1-2
D: TRBD1
V: TRBV5-8
size: -
length: 15
DNA: TGTGCCAGCAGCTTGGCAGGGGGCTCGGACTATGGCTACACCTTC
CDR3: CASSLAGGSDYGYTF

J: TRBJ1-6
D: -
V: TRBV5-1
size: -
length: 15
DNA: TGCGCCAGCAGCTTAACAGGACCGGTCGATTCACCCCTCCACTTT
CDR3: CASSLTGPVDSPLHF

J: TRBJ2-3
D: TRBD1
V: TRBV6-4
size: -
length: 16
DNA: TGTGCCAGCAGTGACCACGGGACAGGGGGTGCAGATACGCAGTATTTT
CDR3: CASSDHGTGGADTQYF

J: TRBJ2-7
D: -
V: TRBV5-1
size: -
length: 15
DNA: TGCGCCAGCAGCCCCGGGACATTTAACTCCTACGAGCAGTACTTC
CDR3: CASSPGTFNSYEQYF

J: TRBJ2-2
D: TRBD1
V: TRBV18
size: -
length: 15
DNA: TGTGCCAGCTCACTGTCGGGACAGGGGACCGGGGAGCTGTTTTTT
CDR3: CASSLSGQGTGELFF

J: TRBJ2-7
D: TRBD2
V: TRBV6-1
size: -
length: 16
DNA: TGTGCCAGCAGTGAAGCGGGACTAGCAGAATCCTACGAGCAGTACTTC
CDR3: CASSEAGLAESYEQYF

J: TRBJ2-5
D: TRBD1
V: TRBV28
size: once
length: 12
DNA: TGTGCCGGACAGACAGGGGCAGAGACCCAGTACTTC
CDR3: CAGQTGAETQYF

J: TRBJ1-5
D: TRBD1
V: TRBV28
size: -
length: 15
DNA: TGTGCCAGCAGTTTATGGGCAGGGGGCAGGCAGCCCCAGCATTTT
CDR3: CASSLWAGGRQPQHF

J: TRBJ2-2
D: TRBD1
V: TRBV30
size: -
length: 16
DNA: TGTGCCTGGAGTGTACGGGGACAGACGAACACCGGGGAGCTGTTTTTT
CDR3: CAWSVRGQTNTGELFF

J: TRBJ2-3
D: TRBD2
V: TRBV19
size: -
length: 18
DNA: TGTGCCAGTAGTACTGGACTAGCGGGAGGGATGAGCACAGATACGCAGTATTTT
CDR3: CASSTGLAGGMSTDTQYF